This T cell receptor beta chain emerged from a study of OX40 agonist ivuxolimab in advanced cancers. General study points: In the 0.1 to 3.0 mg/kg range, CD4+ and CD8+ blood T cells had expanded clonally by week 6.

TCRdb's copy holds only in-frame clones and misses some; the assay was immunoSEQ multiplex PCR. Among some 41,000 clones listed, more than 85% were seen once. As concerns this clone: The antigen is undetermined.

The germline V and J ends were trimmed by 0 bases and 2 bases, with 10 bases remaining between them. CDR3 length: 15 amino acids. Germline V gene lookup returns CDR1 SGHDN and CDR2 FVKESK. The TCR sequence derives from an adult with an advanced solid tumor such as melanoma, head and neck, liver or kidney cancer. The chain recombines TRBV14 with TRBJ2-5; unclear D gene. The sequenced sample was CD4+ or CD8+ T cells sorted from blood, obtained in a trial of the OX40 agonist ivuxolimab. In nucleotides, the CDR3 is TGTGCCAGCAGCCAAGATTTGCGGAGACAAGAGACCCAGTACTTC. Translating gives CASSQDLRRQETQYF. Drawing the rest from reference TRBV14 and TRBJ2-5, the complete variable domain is EAGVTQFPSHSVIEKGQTVTLRCDPISGHDNLYWYRRVMGKEIKFLLHFVKESKQDESGMPNNRFLAERTGGTYSTLKVQPAELEDSGVYFCASSQDLRRQETQYFGPGTRLLVL.